A single sample is the source of the 20 T cell receptor beta chains below, sequenced in a study of regulatory and conventional T cells in RAG deficiency (dated by TCRdb to about 2017). Before genomic DNA extraction, regulatory T cells were purified from blood as CD4+CD25-high CD127-low cells. The method was the immunoSEQ multiplex PCR assay. TCRdb provides this immuneACCESS table in a form limited to in-frame rearrangements. Some clones are lacking; in checked studies, under half of them reflect an unresolved V gene, and why the rest are absent is not known. This sample lists tens of thousands of clones; about 93% were detected once. The ten top clones hold 0.82% of the sample. These data are also associated with another study on regulatory T cells. Reported in the second study: The multiplex PCR relied on 52 forward TRBV primers and 13 reverse TRBJ primers, and amplification bias was corrected through assay-based and computational methods.

The sequenced sample consisted of Tregs sorted from blood. These receptors all stem from a human donor in good health.

The chain carries TRBV6-7 and TRBJ2-7, with 8 bases fitting TRBD1. TRBV6-7 is labeled an ORF, and its function is uncertain. J was trimmed by 3 bases and V by 7 bases; bases with no gene match: 11. CDR3 length: 15 amino acids. CDR3 region: CASNRAGTGLYEQYF. In nucleotides, the CDR3 is TGTGCCAGCAACCGTGCCGGGACAGGCCTCTACGAGCAGTACTTC.

The V gene is TRBV6-6, the J gene TRBJ1-3; 8 bases fit TRBD1. This CDR3 region has 15 residues. Germline CDR1 MNHNY, CDR2 SVGAGI (reference sequence). Trimming at V came to 3 bases and at J to 3 bases, leaving 4 bases not matched to a gene. CDR3 sequence: CASSYQGAGGNTIYF. The CDR3 bases are TGTGCCAGCAGTTATCAGGGGGCCGGTGGAAACACCATATATTTT.

This clone was observed a few times. The gene calls are TRBV29-1 and TRBJ2-2, with TRBD2 as a possible D gene (6 bases). The CDR3 spans 14 residues. V lost 5 bases to trimming and J lost 6 bases, with 16 bases between them. Germline V gene lookup returns CDR1 SQVTM and CDR2 ANQGSEA. CDR3 protein: CSVPGGIRAGELFF. Here the CDR3 DNA reads TGCAGCGTTCCCGGCGGGATTAGAGCCGGGGAGCTGTTTTTT.

The rearrangement uses TRBV7-6 and TRBJ1-4; D gene uncertain. CDR3 length: 13 residues. V was clipped by 5 bases and J by 6 bases, with 10 bases between them. Germline CDR1 reads SGHVS; CDR2 reads FNYEAQ. The CDR3 loop reads CASSRPSDEKLFF. Here the CDR3 DNA reads TGTGCCAGCAGCCGCCCATCCGATGAAAAACTGTTTTTT.

This sequence joins TRBV6-6 and TRBJ1-1; TRBD1 matches 7 bases. Germline values: CDR1 MNHNY, CDR2 SVGAGI (reference sequence). With V trimmed by 4 bases and J by 1 base, 9 bases remained unmatched. This CDR3 is 16 amino acids long. CDR3: CASSLRQGLQNTEAFF. For the CDR3, the DNA is TGTGCCAGCAGTTTAAGACAGGGCCTCCAGAACACTGAAGCTTTCTTT.

The rearrangement joins TRBV10-2 to TRBJ2-5; D remains unclear. V was cut by 2 bases and J by 2 bases, with 12 bases left in between. Germline CDR1 reads WSHSY; CDR2 reads SAAADI. CDR3 size: 15 residues. CDR3 DNA sequence: TGCGCCAGCAGTGAGGGAGAGTGGGGTCAAGAGACCCAGTACTTC. This codes for CASSEGEWGQETQYF.

The chain recombines TRBV20-1 with TRBJ1-1, with D tentatively TRBD1 (5 bases). CDR1 and CDR2 (germline): DFQATT, SNEGSKA (reference sequence). The length of the CDR3 is 11 residues. Here the CDR3 DNA reads TGCAGGGCCAGGGCGGCCCCTGAAGCTTTCTTT. Its protein product is CRARAAPEAFF.

The chain combines TRBV6-1 with TRBJ1-2; D perhaps matches TRBD1 (5 bases). V lost 7 bases to trimming and J lost 3 bases, with 15 bases between them. CDR3 length: 14 residues. Germline CDR1 and CDR2: MNHNS and SASEGT. The CDR3 DNA follows: TGTGCCAGCACTCTATCGAGAGGGGACTATGGCTACACCTTC. Translating gives CASTLSRGDYGYTF.

V and J are TRBV7-2 and TRBJ2-6, with D unclear. The CDR3 extends over 13 amino acids. Germline CDR1 is SGHTA and CDR2 is FQGNSA. The germline V and J ends were trimmed by 3 bases and 1 base, with 1 base remaining between them. The CDR3 spells CASSFSGANVLTF. The DNA for the CDR3 is TGTGCCAGCAGCTTTTCTGGGGCCAACGTCCTGACTTTC.

V is TRBV30 and J is TRBJ1-3; TRBD1 matches at 8 bases. Germline CDR1 GTSNPN, CDR2 SVGIG (reference sequence). CDR3 length: 13 residues. V gave up 5 bases and J gave up 1 base; unmatched junction bases: 1. The CDR3 coding sequence is TGTGCCTGGGGACAGGGATCTGGAAACACCATATATTTT. Encoded protein: CAWGQGSGNTIYF.

V is TRBV18 and J is TRBJ1-4, with D perhaps matching TRBD1 (5 bases). The CDR3 is 15 residues long. Trimming left V 3 bases short and J 8 bases short, with 16 bases between. CDR1 and CDR2 (germline): KGHSH, LQKENI. CDR3 residues: CASSPVGTTVEKLFF. The CDR3 DNA reads TGTGCCAGCTCACCGGTAGGGACTACTGTGGAAAAACTGTTTTTT.

The rearrangement uses TRBV10-3 and TRBJ2-1; D is uncertain. There are 12 residues in the CDR3. The V end was cut by 4 bases, the J end by 9 bases, with 10 bases between. CDR1 ENHRY and CDR2 SYGVKD come from the germline V gene. As DNA, the CDR3 is TGTGCCATCAGTGGGCTGGGTAGTGAGCAGTTCTTC. Translation gives CAISGLGSEQFF.

About this clone: One junction end disagrees with the germline gene, perhaps due to a read error. Other DNA variants within this sample encode the same CDR3. The chain couples TRBV6-1 to TRBJ1-2; possibly TRBD1 for D (5 bases). The germline gives CDR1 MNHNS, CDR2 SASEGT. The CDR3 spans 14 residues. The CDR3 nucleotides are TGTGCCAGCAGTGCGAGGACGGGGGACTATGGCTACACTTTC. It encodes CASSARTGDYGYTF.

CDR3 nucleotides: TGCGCCAGCAGCTTGGTATCACACTACGAGCAGTTCTTC. This translates into CASSLVSHYEQFF. This sequence joins TRBV5-1 and TRBJ2-1; D is ambiguous. The CDR3 is 13 residues long. The V end was cut by 0 bases, the J end by 10 bases, with 11 bases between. Germline lookup yields CDR1 SGHRS and CDR2 YFSETQ.

V gene TRBV5-1 combines with J gene TRBJ1-1; weak D call: TRBD1 (5 bases). V lost 4 bases and J 5 bases, leaving 15 bases between the germline ends. Germline CDR1 reads SGHRS; CDR2 reads YFSETQ. The CDR3 extends over 14 amino acids. CDR3 sequence: CASSRDGSETEAFF. CDR3 sequence (DNA): TGCGCCAGCAGCCGGGACGGAAGTGAAACTGAAGCTTTCTTT.

The chain carries TRBV7-3 and TRBJ2-7; tentative D call: TRBD1 (5 bases). Per germline, CDR1 SGHTA and CDR2 FQGTGA. Trimming pared 2 bases from V and 7 bases from J, leaving 12 bases between. The CDR3 covers 13 residues. Here the CDR3 reads CASSLFLDTEQYF. The CDR3 DNA follows: TGTGCCAGCAGCTTATTTTTGGACACAGAGCAGTACTTC. Supplemented by reference TRBV7-3 and TRBJ2-7, the full variable domain reads GAGVSQTPSNKVTEKGKYVELRCDPISGHTALYWYRQSLGQGPEFLIYFQGTGAADDSGLPNDRFFAVRPEGSVSTLKIQRTERGDSAVYLCASSLFLDTEQYFGPGTRLTVT.

In this sample, this clone is medium-sized. In nucleotides, the CDR3 is TGTGCCAGTAGTGTGCGGACAGCACGCCCAGATAACACTGAAGCTTTCTTT. This gives the protein CASSVRTARPDNTEAFF. The chain has TRBV19 and TRBJ1-1; perhaps TRBD1 as D (6 bases). The V gene lost 5 bases and the J gene lost 2 bases, with 21 bases spanning the gap. Germline-derived CDR1 and CDR2 are LNHDA and SQIVND (reference sequence). This CDR3 spans 17 amino acids.

The chain joins TRBV10-3 to TRBJ2-7, with 12 bases fitting TRBD1. The CDR3 contains 14 residues. Unmatched junction bases numbered 10, after V lost 10 bases and J lost 6 bases. CDR1 ENHRY and CDR2 SYGVKD come from the germline V gene. The CDR3 DNA is TGTGCCACCACTACCGGGACAGGGGGCTCCGAGCAGTACTTC. Translating gives CATTTGTGGSEQYF.

In DNA, the CDR3 is TGTGCCAGCAGACCCGTCCCCTACGAGCAGTACTTC. Encoded protein: CASRPVPYEQYF. This chain joins TRBV2 and TRBJ2-7; D unresolved. From germline, CDR1 is SNHLY and CDR2 FYNNEI. Trimming left V 6 bases short and J 2 bases short, with 8 bases between. The CDR3 spans 12 residues.

This chain links TRBV15 with TRBJ1-2; 7 nucleotides match TRBD1. CDR3 length equals 16 residues. The V and J ends lost 3 bases and 0 bases, in that order; junction bases with no gene match: 7. The germline gives CDR1 LNHNV, CDR2 YYDKDF (reference sequence). CDR3 region: CATSRRGDSSNYGYTF. CDR3 sequence (DNA): TGTGCCACCAGCAGGCGCGGGGACAGCTCTAACTATGGCTACACCTTC.